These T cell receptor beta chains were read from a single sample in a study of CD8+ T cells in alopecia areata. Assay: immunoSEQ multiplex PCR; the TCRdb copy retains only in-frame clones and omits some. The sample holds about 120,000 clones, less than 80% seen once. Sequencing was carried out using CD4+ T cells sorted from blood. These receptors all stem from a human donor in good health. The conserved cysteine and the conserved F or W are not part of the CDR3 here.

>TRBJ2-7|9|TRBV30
AWTGGYEQY
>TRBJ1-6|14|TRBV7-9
ASSPLVGQDNSPLH
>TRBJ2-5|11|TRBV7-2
ASSDYWKETQY
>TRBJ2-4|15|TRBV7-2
ASSLGGLAVAKNIQY
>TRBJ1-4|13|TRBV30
AWRLGAGGLEKLF
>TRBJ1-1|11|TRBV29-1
SVGVTQNTEAF
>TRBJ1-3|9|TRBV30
AWSSGNTIY
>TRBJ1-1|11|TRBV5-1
ASSLERKTEAF
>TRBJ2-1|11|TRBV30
AWRQGANNEQF
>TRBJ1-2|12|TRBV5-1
ASSVEGQLSGYT
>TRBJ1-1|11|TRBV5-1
ASSFLGQDEAF
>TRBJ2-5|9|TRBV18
ASSRKETQY
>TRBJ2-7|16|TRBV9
ASSSRTSGGLTFYEQY
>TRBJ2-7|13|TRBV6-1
ASSEGLAGAYEQY
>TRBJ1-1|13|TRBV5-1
ASSPQAGASTEAF
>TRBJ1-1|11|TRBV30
AWIWGLNTEAF
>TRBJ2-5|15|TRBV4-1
ASSQDLSGGKGETQY
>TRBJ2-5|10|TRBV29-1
SVGGQQETQY
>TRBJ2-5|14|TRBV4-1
ASSQTGDRGGETQY
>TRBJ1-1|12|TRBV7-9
ASTPRGSFDRAF
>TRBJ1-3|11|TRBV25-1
ASSEPGGNTIY
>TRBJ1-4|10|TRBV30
AWSWPPGKLF
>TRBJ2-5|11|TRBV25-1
ASRRQSRETQY
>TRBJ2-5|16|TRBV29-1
SVAPGLAGERALGTQY
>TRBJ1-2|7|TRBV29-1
SVSYGYT
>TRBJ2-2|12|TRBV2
ASSEGPPAGELF
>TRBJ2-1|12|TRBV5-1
ASAGTSGKREQF
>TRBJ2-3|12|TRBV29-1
SVTTSSGTDTQY
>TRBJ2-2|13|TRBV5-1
ASSPLATNTGELF
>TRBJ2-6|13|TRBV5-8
ASTSGQPGANVLT
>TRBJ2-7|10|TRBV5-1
ASSRDGDEQY
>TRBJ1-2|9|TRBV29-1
SVERNYGYT
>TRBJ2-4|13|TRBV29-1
SVEDPGWGKNIQY
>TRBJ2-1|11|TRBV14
ASSPQTVEKQF
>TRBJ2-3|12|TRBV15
ATSRGGETDTQY
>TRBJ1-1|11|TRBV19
ASGEDMNTEAF
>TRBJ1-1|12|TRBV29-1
SVVGSGPNTEAF
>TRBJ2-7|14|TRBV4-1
ASSLTPGGTSYEQY
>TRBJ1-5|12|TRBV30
AWGQQGTSQPQH
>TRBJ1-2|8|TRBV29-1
SVRENGYT
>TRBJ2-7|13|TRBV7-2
ASSLVAGLSYEQY
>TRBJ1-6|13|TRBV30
AWSVLRAYNSPLH
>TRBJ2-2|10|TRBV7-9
ASSTRGGELF
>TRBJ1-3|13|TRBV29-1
SVEDLPGAGNTIY
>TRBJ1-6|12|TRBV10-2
ASRGQGYNSPLH
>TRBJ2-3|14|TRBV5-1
ASSPRDRGYPDTQY
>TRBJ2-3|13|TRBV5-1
ASSLGRSQPDTQY
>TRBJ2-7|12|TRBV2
ASRTRTGDYEQY
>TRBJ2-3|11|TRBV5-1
ASSQGRADTQY
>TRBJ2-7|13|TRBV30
AWSLGAGRSYEQY